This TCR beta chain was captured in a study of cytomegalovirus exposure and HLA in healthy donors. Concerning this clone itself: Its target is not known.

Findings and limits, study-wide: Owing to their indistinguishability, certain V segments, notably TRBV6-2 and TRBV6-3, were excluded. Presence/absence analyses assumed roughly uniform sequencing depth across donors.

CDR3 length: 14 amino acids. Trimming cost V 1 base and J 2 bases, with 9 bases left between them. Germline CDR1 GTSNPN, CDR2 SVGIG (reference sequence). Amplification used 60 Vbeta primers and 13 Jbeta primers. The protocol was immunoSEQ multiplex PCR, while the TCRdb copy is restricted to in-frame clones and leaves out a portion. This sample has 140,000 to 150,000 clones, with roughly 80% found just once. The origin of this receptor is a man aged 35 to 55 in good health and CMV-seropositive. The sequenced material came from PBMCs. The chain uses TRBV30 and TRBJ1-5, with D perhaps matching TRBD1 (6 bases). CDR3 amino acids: CAWSDRVGNQPQHF. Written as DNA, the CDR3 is TGTGCCTGGAGTGACAGGGTCGGCAATCAGCCCCAGCATTTT.